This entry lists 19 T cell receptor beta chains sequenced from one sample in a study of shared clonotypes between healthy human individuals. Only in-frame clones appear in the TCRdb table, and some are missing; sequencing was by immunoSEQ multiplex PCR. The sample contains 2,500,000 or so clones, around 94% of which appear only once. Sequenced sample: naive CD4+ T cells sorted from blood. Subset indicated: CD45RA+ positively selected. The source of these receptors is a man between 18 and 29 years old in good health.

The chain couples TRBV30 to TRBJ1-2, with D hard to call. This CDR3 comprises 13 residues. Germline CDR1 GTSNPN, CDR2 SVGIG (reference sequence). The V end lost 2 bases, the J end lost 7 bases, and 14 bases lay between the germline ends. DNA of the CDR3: TGTGCCTGGAGTAGAGAGGGCTCGGCTGGCTACACCTTC. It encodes CAWSREGSAGYTF.

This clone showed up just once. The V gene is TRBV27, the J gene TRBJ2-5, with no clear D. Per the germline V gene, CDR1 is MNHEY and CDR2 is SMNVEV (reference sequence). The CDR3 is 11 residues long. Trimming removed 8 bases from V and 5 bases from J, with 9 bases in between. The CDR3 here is CASALGETQYF. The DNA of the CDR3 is TGTGCCAGCGCGTTGGGGGAGACCCAGTACTTC.

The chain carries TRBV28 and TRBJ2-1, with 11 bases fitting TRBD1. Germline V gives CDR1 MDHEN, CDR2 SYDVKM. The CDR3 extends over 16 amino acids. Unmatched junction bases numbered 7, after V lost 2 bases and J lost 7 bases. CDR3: CASSLRAGTGGNEQFF. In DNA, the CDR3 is TGTGCCAGCAGTTTAAGGGCCGGGACAGGGGGAAATGAGCAGTTCTTC.

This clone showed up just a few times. Here the CDR3 DNA reads TGTGCCAGCAGCGAGACAGGAAACTCCTACGAGCAGTACTTC. As protein: CASSETGNSYEQYF. The rearrangement links TRBV6-5 to TRBJ2-7; TRBD1 is a possible D gene (6 bases). V shed 6 bases and J shed 0 bases, with 12 bases lying between them. The CDR3 runs 14 residues. Germline lookup yields CDR1 MNHEY and CDR2 SVGAGI.

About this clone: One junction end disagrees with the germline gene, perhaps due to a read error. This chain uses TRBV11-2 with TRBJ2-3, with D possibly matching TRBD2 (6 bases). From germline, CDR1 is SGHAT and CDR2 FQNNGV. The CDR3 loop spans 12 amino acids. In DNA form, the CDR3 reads TGTGCCAGCAGCTTAGGATCGCGGGGCCCCAATTTT. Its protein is CASSLGSRGPNF.

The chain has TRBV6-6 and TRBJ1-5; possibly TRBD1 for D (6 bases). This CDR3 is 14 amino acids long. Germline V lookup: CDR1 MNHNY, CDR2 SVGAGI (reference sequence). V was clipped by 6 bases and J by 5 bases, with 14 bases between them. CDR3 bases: TGTGCCAGCAGGGACAGTATTCGGCATCAGCCCCAGCATTTT. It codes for CASRDSIRHQPQHF.

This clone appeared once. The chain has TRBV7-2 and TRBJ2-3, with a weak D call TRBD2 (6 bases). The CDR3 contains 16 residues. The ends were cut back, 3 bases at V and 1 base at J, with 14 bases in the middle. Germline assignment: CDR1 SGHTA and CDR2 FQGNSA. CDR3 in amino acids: CASSLGRPGGTDTQYF. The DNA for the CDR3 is TGTGCCAGCAGCTTGGGGAGGCCGGGGGGCACAGATACGCAGTATTTT.

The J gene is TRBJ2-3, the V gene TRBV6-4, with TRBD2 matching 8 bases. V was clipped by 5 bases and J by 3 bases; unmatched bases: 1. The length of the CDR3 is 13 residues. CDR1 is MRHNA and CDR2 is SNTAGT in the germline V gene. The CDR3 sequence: CASSSGRTDTQYF. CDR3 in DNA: TGTGCCAGCAGTAGCGGGAGAACAGATACGCAGTATTTT.

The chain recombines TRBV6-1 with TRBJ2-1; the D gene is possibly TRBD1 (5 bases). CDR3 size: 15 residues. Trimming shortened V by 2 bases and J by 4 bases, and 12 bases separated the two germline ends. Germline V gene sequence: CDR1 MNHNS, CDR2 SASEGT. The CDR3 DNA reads TGTGCCAGCAGTGAAACGTGGGGCCCATACAATGAGCAGTTCTTC. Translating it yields CASSETWGPYNEQFF.

The CDR3 nucleotides read TGTGCTAGTGGACCAAACTCTCAGGGTTTCAATCAGCCCCAGCATTTT. Protein: CASGPNSQGFNQPQHF. The chain employs TRBV12-5 and TRBJ1-5, with D possibly being TRBD1 (5 bases). The CDR3 contains 16 residues. V was trimmed by 6 bases and J by 3 bases, leaving 18 bases between them. Germline CDR1 LGHNT, CDR2 FRNRAP.

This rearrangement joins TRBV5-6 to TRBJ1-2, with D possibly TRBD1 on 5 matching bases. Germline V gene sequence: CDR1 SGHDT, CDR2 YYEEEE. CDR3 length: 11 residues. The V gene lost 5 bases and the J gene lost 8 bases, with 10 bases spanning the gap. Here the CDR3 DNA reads TGTGCCAGCAGGGACATAAGCGGCTACACCTTC. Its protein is CASRDISGYTF.

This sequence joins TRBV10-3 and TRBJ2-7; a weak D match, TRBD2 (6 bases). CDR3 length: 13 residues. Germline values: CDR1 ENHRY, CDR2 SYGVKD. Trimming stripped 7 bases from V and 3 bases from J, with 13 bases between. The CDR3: CAITASADYEQYF. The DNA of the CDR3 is TGTGCCATCACGGCTAGCGCAGACTACGAGCAGTACTTC.

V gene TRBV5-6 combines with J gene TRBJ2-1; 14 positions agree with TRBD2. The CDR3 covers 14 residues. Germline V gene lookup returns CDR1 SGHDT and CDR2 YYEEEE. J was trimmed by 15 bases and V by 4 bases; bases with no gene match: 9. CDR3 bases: TGTGCCAGCAGCCCTAGGACTAGCGGGGGGCCCCGGTTCTTC. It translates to CASSPRTSGGPRFF.

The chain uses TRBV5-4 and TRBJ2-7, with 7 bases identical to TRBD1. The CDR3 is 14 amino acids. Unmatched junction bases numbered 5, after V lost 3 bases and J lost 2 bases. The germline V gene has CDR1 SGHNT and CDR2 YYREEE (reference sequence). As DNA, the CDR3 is TGTGCCAGCAGCTCGGGACAGAATACCTACGAGCAGTACTTC. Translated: CASSSGQNTYEQYF.

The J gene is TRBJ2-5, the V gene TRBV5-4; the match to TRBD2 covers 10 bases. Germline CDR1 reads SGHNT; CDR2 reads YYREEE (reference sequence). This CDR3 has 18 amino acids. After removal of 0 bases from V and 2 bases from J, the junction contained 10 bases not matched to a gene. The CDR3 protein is CASSLGLAGANLQETQYF. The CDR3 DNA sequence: TGTGCCAGCAGCTTGGGGCTAGCGGGGGCGAATCTACAAGAGACCCAGTACTTC.

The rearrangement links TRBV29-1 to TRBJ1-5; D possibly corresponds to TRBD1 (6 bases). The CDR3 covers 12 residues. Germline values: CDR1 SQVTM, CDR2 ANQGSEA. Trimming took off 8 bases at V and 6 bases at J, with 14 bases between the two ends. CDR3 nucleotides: TGCAGCCCGATGGGGGGCGGTCAGCCCCAGCATTTT. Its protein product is CSPMGGGQPQHF.

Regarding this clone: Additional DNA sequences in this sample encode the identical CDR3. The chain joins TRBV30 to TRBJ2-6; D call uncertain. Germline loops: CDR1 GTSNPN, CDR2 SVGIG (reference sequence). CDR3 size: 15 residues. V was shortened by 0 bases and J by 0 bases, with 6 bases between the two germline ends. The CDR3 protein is CAWSVGSSGANVLTF. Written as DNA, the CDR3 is TGTGCCTGGAGTGTAGGAAGCTCTGGGGCCAACGTCCTGACTTTC.

The CDR3 spells CASSIGDGTFTAQYF. The CDR3 DNA sequence: TGTGCCAGTAGTATCGGGGACGGTACCTTTACGGCGCAGTACTTC. V is TRBV19 and J is TRBJ2-7; D is tentatively TRBD1 or TRBD2 (5 bases each). The CDR3 totals 15 residues. Trimming stripped 3 bases from V and 9 bases from J, with 21 bases between. The germline V gene encodes CDR1 LNHDA and CDR2 SQIVND (reference sequence).

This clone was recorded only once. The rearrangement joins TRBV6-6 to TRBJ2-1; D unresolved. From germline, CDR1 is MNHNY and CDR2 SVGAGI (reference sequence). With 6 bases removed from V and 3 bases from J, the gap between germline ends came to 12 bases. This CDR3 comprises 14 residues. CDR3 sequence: CASSPDAGYNEQFF. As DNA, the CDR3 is TGTGCCAGCAGCCCGGATGCAGGCTACAATGAGCAGTTCTTC.